The 27 T cell receptor beta chains in this list originate from one sample, sequenced in a study of shared clonotypes between healthy human individuals. The table came from immunoSEQ multiplex PCR; TCRdb's copy has only in-frame clones and leaves some out. The sample has around 2,000,000 clones; just under 95% are singletons. CD8 cells classed as naive were CD45RO-negative and positively selected for CCR7, excluding terminally differentiated effector memory CD45RA+ cells. Sequencing was carried out using naive CD8+ T cells sorted from blood. These receptors came from a man in his late teens or twenties in good health.

The chain employs TRBV6-4 and TRBJ2-5; D may match TRBD1 or TRBD2 (5 bases each). This CDR3 is built from 16 residues. Per germline, CDR1 MRHNA and CDR2 SNTAGT. V lost 7 bases, J lost 4 bases, and 22 bases lay in between. CDR3 residues: CASTRDARVSRETQYF. Written as DNA, the CDR3 is TGTGCCAGCACCCGGGACGCGAGGGTATCAAGAGAGACCCAGTACTTC.

The chain employs TRBV5-6 and TRBJ2-7; TRBD1 agrees at 7 bases. Germline CDR1 is SGHDT and CDR2 is YYEEEE. The CDR3 sequence is 15 residues long. Trimming removed 5 bases from V and 2 bases from J; junction bases left unmatched: 10. The CDR3 DNA is TGTGCCAGCAGTTATGGGACAGTGGGTACCTACGAGCAGTACTTC. It yields the protein CASSYGTVGTYEQYF.

This clone was observed many times. Other DNA sequences in the same sample also yield this CDR3. V is TRBV28 and J is TRBJ1-1; possible D gene TRBD1, 6 bases. This CDR3 region has 11 residues. Trimming took 5 bases from V and 6 from J, leaving 7 bases between them. Germline-derived CDR1 and CDR2 are MDHEN and SYDVKM. For the CDR3, the DNA is TGTGCCAGCAGTAGACAGGCTGAAGCTTTCTTT. It specifies CASSRQAEAFF.

For the CDR3, the DNA is TGTGCCAGCAGCTTAGCTCTAGCATCCAATGAGCAGTTCTTC. It codes for CASSLALASNEQFF. The chain combines TRBV7-9 with TRBJ2-1; D possibly corresponds to TRBD2 (5 bases). Trimming left V 0 bases short and J 6 bases short, with 9 bases between. The germline CDR1 and CDR2 sequences are SEHNR and FQNEAQ (reference sequence). The CDR3 length is 14 residues.

V and J are TRBV7-9 and TRBJ2-5; D is ambiguous. Trimming pared 1 base from V and 4 bases from J, leaving 4 bases between. CDR3 length equals 12 residues. Looked up from germline, CDR1 is SEHNR and CDR2 is FQNEAQ (reference sequence). The CDR3 nucleotides read TGTGCCAGCAGCTTAGGGATAGAGACCCAGTACTTC. It specifies CASSLGIETQYF.

The rearrangement uses TRBV30 and TRBJ1-5; possible D gene TRBD1, 6 bases. The CDR3 contains 12 residues. Trimming took 2 bases from V and 6 from J, leaving 8 bases between them. Germline CDR1 GTSNPN, CDR2 SVGIG (reference sequence). The CDR3 region is CAWSPGVQPQHF. The CDR3 DNA sequence: TGTGCCTGGAGTCCAGGGGTTCAGCCCCAGCATTTT. The full variable domain, its missing parts supplied by reference TRBV30 and TRBJ1-5, is SQTIHQWPATLVQPVGSPLSLECTVEGTSNPNLYWYRQAAGRGLQLLFYSVGIGQISSEVPQNLSASRPQDRQFILSSKKLLLSDSGFYLCAWSPGVQPQHFGDGTRLSIL.

The chain couples TRBV29-1 to TRBJ1-1; a weak D match, TRBD1 (5 bases). Germline assignment: CDR1 SQVTM and CDR2 ANQGSEA. The V gene lost 8 bases and the J gene lost 1 base, with 14 bases spanning the gap. The CDR3 has 13 amino acids. CDR3 bases: TGCAGCTCCGAGGGGCAGGGGAACACTGAAGCTTTCTTT. It codes for CSSEGQGNTEAFF.

This clone occurred once. The genes are TRBV5-6 and TRBJ1-1, with D uncertain. Germline loops: CDR1 SGHDT, CDR2 YYEEEE. V lost 1 base and J lost 6, with 10 bases in between. CDR3 size: 13 residues. The CDR3 sequence: CASSLSASPEAFF. The DNA of the CDR3 is TGTGCCAGCAGCTTGTCAGCCTCACCTGAAGCTTTCTTT.

The V and J genes are TRBV7-9 and TRBJ2-7; no reliable D call. This CDR3 region has 14 residues. Per germline, CDR1 SEHNR and CDR2 FQNEAQ (reference sequence). The germline V and J ends were trimmed by 5 bases and 5 bases, with 16 bases remaining between them. This CDR3 is CASSPQIEEHEQYF. The CDR3 DNA sequence: TGTGCCAGCAGCCCCCAGATTGAGGAACACGAGCAGTACTTC.

The V call is TRBV14, the J call TRBJ2-3, with D maybe TRBD1 (7 bases). V lost 4 bases and J 2 bases, leaving 28 bases between the germline ends. This CDR3 has 20 amino acids. Germline V gene data show CDR1 as SGHDN and CDR2 as FVKESK. The DNA of the CDR3 is TGTGCCAGCAGCCGAGGCACGACAGGGACTGGAGTCTTCGTCACAGATACGCAGTATTTT. It specifies CASSRGTTGTGVFVTDTQYF. The full variable domain, completed using reference TRBV14 and TRBJ2-3, is EAGVTQFPSHSVIEKGQTVTLRCDPISGHDNLYWYRRVMGKEIKFLLHFVKESKQDESGMPNNRFLAERTGGTYSTLKVQPAELEDSGVYFCASSRGTTGTGVFVTDTQYFGPGTRLTVL.

In this sample, this clone turned up a few times. The CDR3 bases are TGTGCCAGCAGCCTGGAGGGACCGGAGAACACTGAAGCTTTCTTT. Amino acids: CASSLEGPENTEAFF. The V call is TRBV5-4, the J call TRBJ1-1; perhaps TRBD1 as D (5 bases). This CDR3 spans 15 amino acids. V was trimmed by 4 bases and J by 1 base, leaving 14 bases between them. Per the germline V gene, CDR1 is SGHNT and CDR2 is YYREEE (reference sequence).

The rearrangement uses TRBV6-5 and TRBJ1-1, with D unclear. The CDR3 is 15 amino acids. V was clipped by 2 bases and J by 0 bases, with 10 bases between them. Looked up from germline, CDR1 is MNHEY and CDR2 is SVGAGI. Written as DNA, the CDR3 is TGTGCCAGCAGTTACAATCCTCTCATGAACACTGAAGCTTTCTTT. Its translation: CASSYNPLMNTEAFF.

V is TRBV4-3 and J is TRBJ2-7, with D possibly being TRBD1 or TRBD2 (6 bases each). Per the germline V gene, CDR1 is LGHNA and CDR2 is YSLEER. This CDR3 is built from 14 residues. Between the trimmed V and J ends, which lost 1 base and 5 bases, there was a span of 12 bases. Here the CDR3 reads CASSQGPGANEQYF. The CDR3 DNA reads as TGCGCCAGCAGCCAAGGGCCGGGGGCGAACGAGCAGTACTTC.

The genes are TRBV5-1 and TRBJ1-2; no clear D gene. From germline, CDR1 is SGHRS and CDR2 YFSETQ. With 0 bases removed from V and 3 bases from J, the gap between germline ends came to 15 bases. The CDR3 runs 16 residues. As DNA, the CDR3 is TGCGCCAGCAGCTTGGAGGCAGGCCTCGGGGACTATGGCTACACCTTC. It encodes CASSLEAGLGDYGYTF.

The V and J genes are TRBV6-5 and TRBJ2-7; TRBD1 is a possible D gene (6 bases). The V end lost 6 bases, the J end lost 3 bases, and 9 bases lay between the germline ends. Germline V gene lookup returns CDR1 MNHEY and CDR2 SVGAGI. The CDR3 loop spans 12 amino acids. DNA of the CDR3: TGTGCCAGCAGACAGGGTCTCTACGAGCAGTACTTC. It is translated as CASRQGLYEQYF.

V gene TRBV6-5 combines with J gene TRBJ1-1; possibly TRBD1 for D (6 bases). Germline CDR1 MNHEY, CDR2 SVGAGI. The CDR3 extends over 16 amino acids. The V end was cut by 0 bases, the J end by 0 bases, with 11 bases between. The CDR3 DNA reads TGTGCCAGCAGTTACTCGATCGGACAGATGAACACTGAAGCTTTCTTT. This translates into CASSYSIGQMNTEAFF.

The CDR3 DNA is TGTGCCAGCACCTCCCCCGGGACAGGGGGCGCAGTGGATGGTCCAGATACGCAGTATTTT. It is translated as CASTSPGTGGAVDGPDTQYF. V usage is TRBV28 and J usage is TRBJ2-3; TRBD1 agrees at 12 bases. The CDR3 consists of 20 residues. The germline V gene has CDR1 MDHEN and CDR2 SYDVKM. The J segment lost 4 bases and the V segment lost 7 bases, leaving 21 bases of the junction unmatched.

The rearrangement links TRBV7-9 to TRBJ2-7; D is ambiguous. Trimming stripped 4 bases from V and 3 bases from J, with 16 bases between. There are 15 residues in the CDR3. Germline V gene lookup returns CDR1 SEHNR and CDR2 FQNEAQ (reference sequence). The chain's CDR3 is CASSSPTGYIYEQYF. The CDR3 DNA sequence: TGTGCCAGCAGCTCACCCACCGGGTATATCTACGAGCAGTACTTC.

V gene TRBV27 combines with J gene TRBJ2-7; D may be TRBD2 (6 bases). The CDR3 is 13 amino acids. The germline V gene encodes CDR1 MNHEY and CDR2 SMNVEV (reference sequence). V dropped 5 bases and J dropped 2 bases, with 10 bases sitting between them. CDR3 protein: CASSGGDPYEQYF. CDR3 DNA: TGTGCCAGCAGTGGAGGGGATCCCTACGAGCAGTACTTC.

This clone was seen only once. V usage is TRBV7-2 and J usage is TRBJ2-7; 13 bases are shared with TRBD2. Per germline, CDR1 SGHTA and CDR2 FQGNSA. V was clipped by 1 base and J by 1 base; unmatched bases: 4. The CDR3 length is 17 residues. As DNA, the CDR3 is TGTGCCAGCAGCTTAGTCGGACTAGCGGGGGAGTCCTACGAGCAGTACTTC. Residues: CASSLVGLAGESYEQYF.

For this clone: Other DNA sequences from this sample encode an identical CDR3 as well. The chain joins TRBV15 to TRBJ1-1; no clear D. The CDR3 contains 14 residues. CDR1 LNHNV and CDR2 YYDKDF come from the germline V gene (reference sequence). Trimming shortened V by 1 base and J by 1 base, and 7 bases separated the two germline ends. The CDR3 protein is CATSRGGENTEAFF. Here the CDR3 DNA reads TGTGCCACCAGCAGAGGAGGAGAGAACACTGAAGCTTTCTTT.

The chain combines TRBV7-8 with TRBJ2-7; no clear D gene. CDR3 length: 13 amino acids. Trimming pared 3 bases from V and 2 bases from J, leaving 8 bases between. The germline V gene encodes CDR1 SGHVS and CDR2 FQNEAQ. The CDR3 DNA sequence: TGTGCCAGCAGCTTTGACATTACCTACGAGCAGTACTTC. Protein product: CASSFDITYEQYF.

The chain uses TRBV5-4 and TRBJ2-2; D is tentatively TRBD1 or TRBD2 (6 bases each). The CDR3 extends over 13 amino acids. The germline V gene has CDR1 SGHNT and CDR2 YYREEE (reference sequence). CDR3 sequence (DNA): TGTGCAGACGGGGGCGCGAACACCGGGGAGCTGTTTTTT. This sequence encodes CADGGANTGELFF.

This rearrangement joins TRBV7-2 to TRBJ2-3; 7 nucleotides agree with TRBD2. CDR3 size: 18 residues. CDR1 is SGHTA and CDR2 is FQGNSA in the germline V gene. V lost 5 bases, J lost 2 bases, and 16 bases stayed unmatched. CDR3 nucleotide sequence: TGTGCCAGCAGCCGTCCCCTAGCCGGGGGGAAGTACACAGATACGCAGTATTTT. Protein sequence: CASSRPLAGGKYTDTQYF.

The CDR3 nucleotides are TGTGCCTGGAGTTTCGGTATGGGGACTAGCGTCGAGCAGTACTTC. It specifies CAWSFGMGTSVEQYF. J is TRBJ2-7 and V is TRBV30; the match to TRBD2 covers 10 bases. CDR3 length: 15 residues. Per the germline V gene, CDR1 is GTSNPN and CDR2 is SVGIG (reference sequence). V gave up 2 bases and J gave up 6 bases; unmatched junction bases: 10.

The V call is TRBV10-3, the J call TRBJ2-2; D might be TRBD1 (6 bases). The V end lost 8 bases, the J end lost 0 bases, and 10 bases lay between the germline ends. This CDR3 is 14 amino acids long. Per germline, CDR1 ENHRY and CDR2 SYGVKD. The CDR3 reads CAIADRANTGELFF. The CDR3 DNA sequence: TGTGCCATCGCGGACAGAGCGAACACCGGGGAGCTGTTTTTT.

The chain joins TRBV4-1 to TRBJ2-5; the match to TRBD1 covers 8 bases. V lost 1 base to trimming and J lost 5 bases; unmatched junction nucleotides: 9. The CDR3 is 16 residues long. CDR1 is MGHRA and CDR2 is YSYEKL in the germline V gene. CDR3 sequence: CASSQVSTGERETQYF. CDR3 nucleotides: TGCGCCAGCAGCCAAGTGTCGACAGGGGAAAGGGAGACCCAGTACTTC.